Listed below are T cell receptor beta chains from one sample, sequenced in a study of long-term antiretroviral therapy in people with HIV. The repertoire was sequenced with immunoSEQ multiplex PCR; TCRdb's copy has only in-frame clones and lacks some. The repertoire includes some 16,000 clones, over 75% of them detected once, and around 16% sits in the top ten. The source material was unsorted PBMCs, sampled 2.1 to 2.2 years before starting antiretroviral therapy. These TCRs come from a man aged 30-40 years with HIV. Both conserved end residues are part of each CDR3. D genes are given only for firm matches. Expanded clones get a size class; other rows say once, few or many, or leave the size out.

clone size: .; V gene: TRBV15; D gene: .; J gene: TRBJ2-5; CDR3 DNA: TGTGCCACCAGCAGAGATCCGGGCAGCCAAGAGACCCAGTACTTC; CDR3 protein: CATSRDPGSQETQYF
clone size: .; V gene: TRBV7-6; D gene: .; J gene: TRBJ2-7; CDR3 DNA: TGTGCCAGCAGCGCCCGGGACCGAGCCTACGAGCAGTACTTC; CDR3 protein: CASSARDRAYEQYF
clone size: .; V gene: TRBV5-5; D gene: TRBD2; J gene: TRBJ2-2; CDR3 DNA: TGTGCCAGCAGCTTGGGGCTAGCGGGGGGCCCGAACACCGGGGAGCTGTTTTTT; CDR3 protein: CASSLGLAGGPNTGELFF
clone size: .; V gene: TRBV18; D gene: .; J gene: TRBJ2-5; CDR3 DNA: TGTGCCAGCTCTCTCCGGGACAAAGAGACCCAGTACTTC; CDR3 protein: CASSLRDKETQYF
clone size: .; V gene: TRBV7-2; D gene: .; J gene: TRBJ1-6; CDR3 DNA: TGTGCCAGCAGCCCCTTGGGGGGGGTTTCACCCCTCCACTTT; CDR3 protein: CASSPLGGVSPLHF
clone size: few; V gene: TRBV4-2; D gene: .; J gene: TRBJ1-1; CDR3 DNA: TGTGCCAGCAGCCGTGGGCAGGAAGCTTTCTTT; CDR3 protein: CASSRGQEAFF
clone size: .; V gene: TRBV18; D gene: .; J gene: TRBJ1-5; CDR3 DNA: TGTGCCAGCTCACCACCTATGGGGGGGGGTCAGCCCCAGCATTTT; CDR3 protein: CASSPPMGGGQPQHF
clone size: once; V gene: TRBV6-5; D gene: .; J gene: TRBJ2-2; CDR3 DNA: TGTGCCAGCATGCGGGTGGACAGGAACACCGGGGAGCTGTTTTTT; CDR3 protein: CASMRVDRNTGELFF
clone size: .; V gene: TRBV4-3; D gene: TRBD2; J gene: TRBJ2-1; CDR3 DNA: TGCGCCAGCAGCCAAGATAATATACTAGCGTATTTCGATGAGCAGTTCTTC; CDR3 protein: CASSQDNILAYFDEQFF
clone size: .; V gene: TRBV29-1; D gene: .; J gene: TRBJ1-1; CDR3 DNA: TGCAGCGTTGATAATCCTCAGGGGTATAACACTGAAGCTTTCTTT; CDR3 protein: CSVDNPQGYNTEAFF
clone size: .; V gene: TRBV9; D gene: TRBD1; J gene: TRBJ2-7; CDR3 DNA: TGTGCCAGCAGCGTAGGTCCAGGGGGCTACGAGCAGTACTTC; CDR3 protein: CASSVGPGGYEQYF
clone size: .; V gene: TRBV4-2; D gene: .; J gene: TRBJ2-7; CDR3 DNA: TGTGCCAGCAGCCACGTGGCAGGGGACACCTACGAGCAGTACTTC; CDR3 protein: CASSHVAGDTYEQYF
clone size: .; V gene: TRBV7-3; D gene: .; J gene: TRBJ1-1; CDR3 DNA: TGTGCCAGCAACTTTGGGTCCGGCACTGAAGCTTTCTTT; CDR3 protein: CASNFGSGTEAFF
clone size: .; V gene: TRBV6-6; D gene: TRBD1; J gene: TRBJ2-5; CDR3 DNA: TGTGCCAGCAGCATGGACAGGACAGAGACCCAGTACTTC; CDR3 protein: CASSMDRTETQYF
clone size: .; V gene: TRBV5-1; D gene: TRBD1; J gene: TRBJ2-7; CDR3 DNA: TGCGCCAGCAGCTTGGTGGGACAGCGGACCTACGAGCAGTACTTC; CDR3 protein: CASSLVGQRTYEQYF
clone size: .; V gene: TRBV6-5; D gene: TRBD1; J gene: TRBJ2-7; CDR3 DNA: TGTGCCAGCAGTTACTCGGCAGGGGGAAAGGGGGAGCAGTACTTC; CDR3 protein: CASSYSAGGKGEQYF
clone size: .; V gene: TRBV14; D gene: .; J gene: TRBJ1-3; CDR3 DNA: TGTGCCAGCAGCCAAGAGGGCGGTTACTCTGGAAACACCATATATTTT; CDR3 protein: CASSQEGGYSGNTIYF
clone size: .; V gene: TRBV5-1; D gene: .; J gene: TRBJ2-3; CDR3 DNA: TGCGCCAGCAGCTTGGGGGACAGTAGTAGTAGCGGTACGCAGTATTTT; CDR3 protein: CASSLGDSSSSGTQYF
clone size: .; V gene: TRBV20-1; D gene: .; J gene: TRBJ2-1; CDR3 DNA: TGCAGTGCTAGAGATGTGGATGAGCAGTTCTTC; CDR3 protein: CSARDVDEQFF
clone size: .; V gene: TRBV6-6; D gene: TRBD1; J gene: TRBJ1-4; CDR3 DNA: TGTGCCAGCAGTGAGCCGGGACAGGGGAGCGAAAAACTGTTTTTT; CDR3 protein: CASSEPGQGSEKLFF
clone size: once; V gene: TRBV4-3; D gene: .; J gene: TRBJ2-5; CDR3 DNA: TGCGCCAGCAGCCAAGGATATGGGGAATTGGAGACCCAGTACTTC; CDR3 protein: CASSQGYGELETQYF
clone size: few; V gene: TRBV9; D gene: .; J gene: TRBJ1-4; CDR3 DNA: TGTGCCAGCAGTGAGTCCTCAACTAATGAAAAACTGTTTTTT; CDR3 protein: CASSESSTNEKLFF
clone size: few; V gene: TRBV4-2; D gene: .; J gene: TRBJ1-5; CDR3 DNA: TGTGCCAGCAGCCAAGAAGGGGAGAGGGTTGAGGCCCAGCATTTT; CDR3 protein: CASSQEGERVEAQHF
clone size: .; V gene: TRBV5-6; D gene: .; J gene: TRBJ2-7; CDR3 DNA: TGTGCCAGCAGCTTGCTGGGGGCGGACGAGCAGTACTTC; CDR3 protein: CASSLLGADEQYF